This T cell receptor beta chain was identified during a study of cytomegalovirus exposure and HLA in healthy donors. Study-level results: The study found most TCR sequences rare, yet found some public TCRs in many donors. A few CMV-associated chains proved CMV antigen-specific in vitro.

Repertoires were generated with immunoSEQ multiplex PCR, while TCRdb's copy carries only in-frame clones and drops some. The data show a few hundred thousand clones, roughly 88% seen once. CDR1 is MNHEY, CDR2 SVGAGI, per germline. This CDR3 is 16 amino acids long. J gave up 3 bases and V 2 bases, and 9 bases lay outside the gene matches. This clone was seen just once. Its antigen remains unknown. Sequencing was carried out using PBMCs. The sequence came from a woman aged 18-30 years in good health and CMV-seronegative. The V call is TRBV6-5, the J call TRBJ2-7; 8 nucleotides agree with TRBD2. DNA for the CDR3: TGTGCCAGCAGTTACAGTTCCAGCGGGAGCCTCTACGAGCAGTACTTC. Encoded protein: CASSYSSSGSLYEQYF.